The T cell receptor beta chain described here comes from a study of patients and donors after allogeneic stem cell transplantation. TCRdb re-derived calls from the RT-PCR reads in MiXCR, one entry per CDR3 protein. This table holds 900,000 to 1,000,000 distinct CDR3 sequences, over 15% found once. This CDR3 contains 15 residues. The V gene lost 1 base and the J gene lost 5 bases, with 12 bases spanning the gap. The germline V gene has CDR1 SGHTA and CDR2 FQGNSA. This TCR came from a human donor who was either an allogeneic HSCT recipient or a stem cell or donor lymphocyte infusion donor (not recorded which). It is not recorded whose cells these are; they may come from a transplant donor. The sequenced sample consisted of blood, either unsorted or a sorted T cell fraction (not recorded which). The chain has TRBV7-2 and TRBJ1-3; maybe TRBD1 (6 bases). CDR3 residues: CASSLGQGRRNTIYF. As DNA, the CDR3 is TGTGCCAGCAGCTTAGGGCAGGGGCGAAGAAACACCATATATTTT.